This T cell receptor (beta chain) was sequenced for a study of blood T cell repertoires in COVID-19 (TCRdb year 2020). Notes on the research overall: The collaborator samples originated in the United States, Italy and Spain and spanned the acute and convalescent phases of COVID-19. Where available, HLA class I and class II types were taken from metadata supplied by the sample provider and were not determined by assay-based typing. Samples came from the ongoing ImmuneRACE study (first 160 participants) plus 1,254 subjects from 6 global collaborators. Subjects who had been exposed to COVID-19, were actively infected with it, or had recovered from it provided the deeply sampled blood TCRbeta repertoires that made up the dataset. The prospective study material was composed of cDNA or gDNA derived from T cells, B-cell-depleted T cells, or PBMCs. The repertoires were released in a freely available public database meant as a resource for research on the immune response to SARS-CoV-2. Sample metadata almost always included a de-identified subject ID, COVID-19 status, age in years and sex.

Whole blood was collected in K2EDTA tubes by collaborating institutions according to the institutions' own protocols. Collaborator samples were shipped for TCRbeta analysis as frozen whole blood, isolated PBMCs, or DNA extracted from either sample type. TCRbeta CDR3 regions were amplified from genomic DNA using the immunoSEQ Assay, a bias-controlled multiplex PCR. From the authors' description of their analysis: The number of nucleated cells in each sample was estimated from the amplification of reference gene primers within the assay. To quantify the absolute abundance of each unique TCRbeta CDR3 rearrangement, sequence reads were collapsed and filtered. For each sample, productive Simpson clonality was calculated as the square root of Simpson's diversity index over productive rearrangements. What TCRdb holds here is the immuneACCESS table cut down to in-frame rearrangements. Part of the clones is not present; checked against another copy, under half of the missing clones reflect an unresolved V gene, and the others are unexplained. V, J and clone size are those of that table, while D and trimming were read from the DNA. The sample table contains tens of thousands of clones; only one count was recorded for about 84% of them. The top ten clones comprise about two fifths of the sample.

Comments on this clone: Its antigen is still unknown. No clone much larger than this one lies a single base away; base qualities are absent.

What the authors observed across the whole study: The quantity of clinical and demographic metadata differed by source and by participant and was supplied without curation.

This sequence was found in a woman aged 80 or older with acute or convalescent COVID-19. Specimen: peripheral blood.

The CDR3 protein: CASSYGTGIGEQYF. The DNA is TGTGCCAGCAGTTACGGGACAGGGATAGGGGAGCAGTACTTC. The receptor chain draws on TRBV6-5 and TRBJ2-7; 9 central bases correspond to TRBD1. CDR1 and CDR2 were assigned from the germline V gene as MNHEY and SVGAGI. The CDR3 has 14 amino acids, counting the end cysteine and phenylalanine. Only CDR3 DNA is held: 42 bases, read in frame from base 1. The V end gives up 2 bases and the J end 7 bases, leaving 6 bases in the junction not matched to a gene.